The clone carrying this TCR beta chain was recorded at least ten times. Its antigen is still unknown. Trimming pared 4 bases from V and 0 bases from J, leaving 14 bases between. Germline CDR1 is SGHDT and CDR2 is YYEEEE. The CDR3 is 16 residues long. As TCR cDNA was made by 5'RACE template switching, a universal primer site and UMIs were added. TCRdb processed the 5' RACE reads anew with MiXCR; each CDR3 protein has one entry. This table holds some 350,000 distinct CDR3 sequences, about 4% found once. These data belong to a study of T cells after yellow fever vaccination. Findings and limits, study-wide: Post-booster samples contained most primary-vaccination clones (approximately 97% CD4, almost 90% CD8).

This chain joins TRBV5-6 and TRBJ1-3; possible D gene TRBD1, 5 bases. This sequence originates from a man aged 18 to 29 who received the YFV17D yellow fever vaccine. The specimen comprised PBMCs, sampled 5 days after the yellow fever booster vaccination. The CDR3 is CASSVTGPTSGNTIYF. For the CDR3, the DNA is TGTGCCAGCAGCGTTACGGGACCGACCTCTGGAAACACCATATATTTT. The full variable domain, completed using reference TRBV5-6 and TRBJ1-3, is DAGVTQSPTHLIKTRGQQVTLRCSPKSGHDTVSWYQQALGQGPQFIFQYYEEEERQRGNFPDRFSGHQFPNYSSELNVNALLLGDSALYLCASSVTGPTSGNTIYFGEGSWLTVV.